The 12 T cell receptor beta chains below were found in one sample sequenced in a study of T-cell reconstitution after alpha-beta-depleted transplantation in children. For TCRbeta, the library was prepared with unique molecular identifiers. TCRdb independently ran MiXCR on the PCR reads; one entry per CDR3 protein. The sample contains fewer than 750,000 distinct CDR3 sequences, 25% to 30% of which appear only once. Sequenced here: PBMCs, sampled before TCRalphabeta/CD19-depleted stem cell transplant. These receptors were taken from a boy less than two years old with Wiskott-Aldrich syndrome, due to receive a stem cell transplant.

The genes are TRBV28 and TRBJ2-7; 9 bases match TRBD1. Looked up from germline, CDR1 is MDHEN and CDR2 is SYDVKM. The length of the CDR3 is 14 residues. With 5 bases clipped from V and 5 bases from J, the junction kept 7 bases outside the gene matches. DNA for the CDR3: TGTGCCAGCAGTAAACAGGGGGCCGTCGACGAGCAGTACTTC. It translates to CASSKQGAVDEQYF.

V gene TRBV5-1 combines with J gene TRBJ1-4; 9 bases line up with TRBD1. V lost 3 bases, J lost 8 bases, and 5 bases stayed unmatched. Per germline, CDR1 SGHRS and CDR2 YFSETQ. The CDR3 totals 14 residues. CDR3 region: CASSWTGVREKLFF. For the CDR3, the DNA is TGCGCCAGCAGCTGGACAGGGGTGCGGGAAAAACTGTTTTTT.

This chain joins TRBV29-1 and TRBJ1-6; 7 positions match TRBD1. V was clipped by 7 bases and J by 0 bases; unmatched bases: 6. CDR3 length equals 15 residues. Germline V CDR1 and CDR2: SQVTM, ANQGSEA. CDR3 sequence reads: CSAMTGSSYNSPLHF. CDR3 DNA: TGCAGCGCCATGACAGGGAGCTCCTATAATTCACCCCTCCACTTT.

This clonotype was recorded a few times. This chain connects TRBV5-1 to TRBJ2-5; D perhaps matches TRBD1 (5 bases). Germline values: CDR1 SGHRS, CDR2 YFSETQ. The CDR3 loop spans 16 amino acids. V was trimmed by 5 bases and J by 5 bases, leaving 22 bases between them. The CDR3 loop reads CASRLYGQGGRETQYF. The CDR3 nucleotides read TGCGCCAGCAGATTGTACGGGCAGGGCGGACGCGAGACCCAGTACTTC.

This clonotype was seen a handful of times. The chain uses TRBV20-1 and TRBJ2-7; D is perhaps TRBD1 (6 bases). The CDR3 runs to 13 residues. V was pared by 5 bases and J by 3 bases, with 14 bases between. CDR1 and CDR2 (germline): DFQATT, SNEGSKA (reference sequence). The CDR3 loop is CSALTGTRYEQYF. DNA of the CDR3: TGCAGTGCTCTAACAGGGACCCGCTACGAGCAGTACTTC.

The rearrangement links TRBV12-3 or TRBV12-4 to TRBJ1-2; 7 bases fit TRBD1. This CDR3 is built from 13 residues. The V and J ends lost 6 bases and 9 bases, in that order; junction bases with no gene match: 10. CDR3 in amino acids: CASSHGQAISYTF. The CDR3 DNA reads TGTGCCAGCAGCCACGGACAGGCGATAAGCTACACCTTC.

This clonotype was observed a few times. The CDR3 here is CASSLRTAGGAQTQYF. In DNA, the CDR3 is TGCGCCAGCAGCTTGCGTACGGCGGGAGGGGCCCAGACCCAGTACTTC. J is TRBJ2-5 and V is TRBV5-1, with 9 bases matching TRBD2. This CDR3 spans 16 amino acids. Germline assignment: CDR1 SGHRS and CDR2 YFSETQ. The V segment lost 1 base and the J segment 6 bases; nucleotides outside the gene matches: 10.

This chain uses TRBV29-1 with TRBJ1-1; a possible D gene is TRBD1 (5 bases). This CDR3 has 15 amino acids. The V end lost 5 bases, the J end lost 0 bases, and 16 bases lay between the germline ends. Germline V gene lookup returns CDR1 SQVTM and CDR2 ANQGSEA. CDR3 protein: CSVRRDAVMNTEAFF. CDR3 in DNA: TGCAGCGTTCGTCGGGACGCAGTCATGAACACTGAAGCTTTCTTT.

On this clonotype itself: At one end the junction does not follow the germline gene, possibly because of a read error. The J gene is TRBJ2-5, the V gene TRBV5-1; D is unclear. The CDR3 has 13 amino acids. Germline-derived CDR1 and CDR2 are SGHRS and YFSETQ. The CDR3 reads CASSGGPQETQHF. CDR3 DNA: TGCGCCAGCAGCGGCGGCCCACAAGAGACCCAGCACTTC.

The V and J genes are TRBV6-1 and TRBJ2-1; 7 bases fit TRBD2. Germline values: CDR1 MNHNS, CDR2 SASEGT. The CDR3 runs 16 residues. The junction had 13 bases not matched to a gene; V was cut back by 6 bases and J by 5 bases. CDR3 sequence (DNA): TGTGCCAGCAGCGTTCAAGCGGGAATGTTTCACAATGAGCAGTTCTTC. Translation gives CASSVQAGMFHNEQFF.

This clonotype has a handful of counts. This sequence joins TRBV6-5 and TRBJ2-7; tentatively, D is TRBD1 (6 bases). The CDR3 is made up of 14 amino acids. Germline V lookup: CDR1 MNHEY, CDR2 SVGAGI. Trimming left V 1 base short and J 2 bases short, with 9 bases between. The CDR3 loop is CASSYLGGTYEQYF. The CDR3 DNA reads as TGTGCCAGCAGTTACTTAGGGGGAACCTACGAGCAGTACTTC.

The chain links TRBV28 to TRBJ2-3; 7 bases align to TRBD2. Per germline, CDR1 MDHEN and CDR2 SYDVKM. J gave up 0 bases and V 3 bases, and 9 bases lay outside the gene matches. CDR3 length equals 17 residues. The CDR3 nucleotides read TGTGCCAGCAGTTTCCCTCATACTAGCGCTAGCACAGATACGCAGTATTTT. It yields the protein CASSFPHTSASTDTQYF.